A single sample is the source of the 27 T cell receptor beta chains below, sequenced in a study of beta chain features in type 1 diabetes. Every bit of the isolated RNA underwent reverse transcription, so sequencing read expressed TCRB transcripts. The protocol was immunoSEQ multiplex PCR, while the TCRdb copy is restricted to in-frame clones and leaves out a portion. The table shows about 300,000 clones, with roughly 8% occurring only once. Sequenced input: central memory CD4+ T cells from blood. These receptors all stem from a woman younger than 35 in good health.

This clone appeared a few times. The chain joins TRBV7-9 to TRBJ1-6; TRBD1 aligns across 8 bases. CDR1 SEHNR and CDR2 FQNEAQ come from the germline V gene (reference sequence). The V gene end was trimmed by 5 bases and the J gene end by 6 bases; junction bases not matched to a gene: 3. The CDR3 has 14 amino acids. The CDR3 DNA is TGTGCCAGCAGCCAGGACAGGGTTAATTCACCCCTCCACTTT. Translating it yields CASSQDRVNSPLHF.

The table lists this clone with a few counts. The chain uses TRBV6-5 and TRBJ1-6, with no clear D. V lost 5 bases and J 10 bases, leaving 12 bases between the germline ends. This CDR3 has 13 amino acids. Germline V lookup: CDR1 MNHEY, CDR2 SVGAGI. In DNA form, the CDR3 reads TGTGCCAGCAGTCCACGGCAGAGATCACCCCTCCACTTT. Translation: CASSPRQRSPLHF.

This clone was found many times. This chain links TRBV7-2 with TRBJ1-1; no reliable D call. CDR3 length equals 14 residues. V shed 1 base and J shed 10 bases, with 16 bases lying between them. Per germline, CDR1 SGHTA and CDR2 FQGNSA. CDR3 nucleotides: TGTGCCAGCAGCTTAGTTCCGCTCTCCGGGGTAGCTTTCTTT. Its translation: CASSLVPLSGVAFF.

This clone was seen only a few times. The CDR3 bases are TGTGCCAGCAGTGCAGACGGCTACAATGAGCAGTTCTTC. It codes for CASSADGYNEQFF. V gene TRBV2 combines with J gene TRBJ2-1, with D uncertain. This CDR3 comprises 13 residues. V was clipped by 4 bases and J by 3 bases, with 7 bases between them. From germline, CDR1 is SNHLY and CDR2 FYNNEI.

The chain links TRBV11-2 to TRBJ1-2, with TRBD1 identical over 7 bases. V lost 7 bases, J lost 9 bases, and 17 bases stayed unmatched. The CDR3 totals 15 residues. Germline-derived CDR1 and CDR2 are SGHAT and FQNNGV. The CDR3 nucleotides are TGTGCCAGCAAAGGGGCCAGGGGACAGAGGGGGAGCTACACCTTC. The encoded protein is CASKGARGQRGSYTF.

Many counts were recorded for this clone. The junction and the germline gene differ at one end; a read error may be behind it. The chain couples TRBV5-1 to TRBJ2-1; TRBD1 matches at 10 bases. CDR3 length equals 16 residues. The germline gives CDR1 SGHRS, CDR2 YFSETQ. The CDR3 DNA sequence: TGCGCCAGCAGCGCCATAACGGCGGGGACAGGGGTGTTTTGGATCTTC. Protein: CASSAITAGTGVFWIF.

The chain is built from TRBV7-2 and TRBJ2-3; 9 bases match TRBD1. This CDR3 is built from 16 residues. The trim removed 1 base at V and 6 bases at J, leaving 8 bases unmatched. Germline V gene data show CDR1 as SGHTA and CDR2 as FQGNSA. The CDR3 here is CASSLVGTGRPDTQYF. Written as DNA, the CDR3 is TGTGCCAGCAGCTTAGTTGGGACAGGGAGACCCGATACGCAGTATTTT.

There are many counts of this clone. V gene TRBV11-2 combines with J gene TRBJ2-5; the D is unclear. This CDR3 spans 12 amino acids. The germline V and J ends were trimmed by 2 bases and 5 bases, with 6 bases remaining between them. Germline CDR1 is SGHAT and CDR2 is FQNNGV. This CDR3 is CASSLSLETQYF. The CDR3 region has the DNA TGTGCCAGCAGCTTAAGTCTCGAGACCCAGTACTTC.

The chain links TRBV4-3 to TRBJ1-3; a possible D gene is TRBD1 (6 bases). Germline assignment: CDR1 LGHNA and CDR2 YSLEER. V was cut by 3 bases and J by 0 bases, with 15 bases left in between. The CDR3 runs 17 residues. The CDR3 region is CASSQETQTGSGNTIYF. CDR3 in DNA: TGCGCCAGCAGCCAGGAAACTCAGACAGGCTCTGGAAACACCATATATTTT.

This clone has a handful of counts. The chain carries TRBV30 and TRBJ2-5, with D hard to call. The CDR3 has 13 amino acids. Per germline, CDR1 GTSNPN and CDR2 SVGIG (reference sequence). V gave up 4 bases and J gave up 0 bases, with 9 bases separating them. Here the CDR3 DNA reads TGTGCCTGGAATGTGCCCCACCAAGAGACCCAGTACTTC. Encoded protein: CAWNVPHQETQYF.

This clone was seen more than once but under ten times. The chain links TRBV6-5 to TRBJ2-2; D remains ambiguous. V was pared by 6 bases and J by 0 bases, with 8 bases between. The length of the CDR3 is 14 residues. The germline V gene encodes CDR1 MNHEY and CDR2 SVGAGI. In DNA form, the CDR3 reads TGTGCCAGCAGCATCGGCACGAACACCGGGGAGCTGTTTTTT. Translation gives CASSIGTNTGELFF.

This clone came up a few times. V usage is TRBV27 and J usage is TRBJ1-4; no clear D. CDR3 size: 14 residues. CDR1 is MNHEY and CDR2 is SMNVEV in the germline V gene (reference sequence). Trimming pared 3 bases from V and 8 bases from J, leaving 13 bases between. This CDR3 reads CASSFRHGPEKLFF. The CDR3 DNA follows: TGTGCCAGCAGTTTTAGGCACGGACCCGAAAAACTGTTTTTT.

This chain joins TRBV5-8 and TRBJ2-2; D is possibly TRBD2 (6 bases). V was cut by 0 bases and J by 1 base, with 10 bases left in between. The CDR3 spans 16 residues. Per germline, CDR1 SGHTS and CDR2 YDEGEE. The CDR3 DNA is TGTGCCAGCAGCTTGGGGGCGCGGGGGAACACCGGGGAGCTGTTTTTT. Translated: CASSLGARGNTGELFF. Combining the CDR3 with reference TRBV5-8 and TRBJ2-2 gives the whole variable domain EAGVTQSPTHLIKTRGQQATLRCSPISGHTSVYWYQQALGLGLQFLLWYDEGEERNRGNFPPRFSGRQFPNYSSELNVNALELEDSALYLCASSLGARGNTGELFFGEGSRLTVL.

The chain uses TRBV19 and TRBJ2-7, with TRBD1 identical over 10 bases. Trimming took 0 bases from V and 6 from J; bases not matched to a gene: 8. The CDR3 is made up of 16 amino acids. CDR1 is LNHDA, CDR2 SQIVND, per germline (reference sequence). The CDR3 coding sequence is TGTGCCAGTAGTATAGAAAAAGGGACAGGGGAATCCGAGCAGTACTTC. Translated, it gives CASSIEKGTGESEQYF.

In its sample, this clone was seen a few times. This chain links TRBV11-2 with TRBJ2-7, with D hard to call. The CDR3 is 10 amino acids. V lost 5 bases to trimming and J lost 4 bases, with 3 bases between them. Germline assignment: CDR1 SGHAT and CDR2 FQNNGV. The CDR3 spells CASSKYEQYF. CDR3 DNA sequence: TGTGCCAGCAGCAAGTACGAGCAGTACTTC.

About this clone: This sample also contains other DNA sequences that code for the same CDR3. CDR3 loop: CASSQASSYNEQFF. The CDR3 coding sequence is TGCGCCAGCAGCCAAGCCAGCTCCTACAATGAGCAGTTCTTC. The chain uses TRBV4-3 and TRBJ2-1; the D is unclear. With 1 base removed from V and 0 bases from J, the gap between germline ends came to 4 bases. The germline gives CDR1 LGHNA, CDR2 YSLEER. The CDR3 covers 14 residues.

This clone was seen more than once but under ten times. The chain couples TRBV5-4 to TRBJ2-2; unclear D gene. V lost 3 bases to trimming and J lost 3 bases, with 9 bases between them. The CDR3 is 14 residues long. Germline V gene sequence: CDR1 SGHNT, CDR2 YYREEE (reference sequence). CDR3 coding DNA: TGTGCCAGCAGCTCCCGGTGGGACACCGGGGAGCTGTTTTTT. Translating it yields CASSSRWDTGELFF.

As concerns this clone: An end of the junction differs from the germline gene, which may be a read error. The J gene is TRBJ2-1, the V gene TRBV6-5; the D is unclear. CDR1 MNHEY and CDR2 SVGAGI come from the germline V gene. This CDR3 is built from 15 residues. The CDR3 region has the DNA TGTGCCAGCAGACCCCAACAGTATTCCTACAATAAGCAGTTCTTC. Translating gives CASRPQQYSYNKQFF.

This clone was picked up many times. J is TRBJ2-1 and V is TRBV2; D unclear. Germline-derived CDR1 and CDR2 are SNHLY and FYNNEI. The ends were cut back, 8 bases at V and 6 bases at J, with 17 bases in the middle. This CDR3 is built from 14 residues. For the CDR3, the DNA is TGTGCCAGCTCCCCAGATGAGTTCGGCAATGAGCAGTTCTTC. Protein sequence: CASSPDEFGNEQFF.

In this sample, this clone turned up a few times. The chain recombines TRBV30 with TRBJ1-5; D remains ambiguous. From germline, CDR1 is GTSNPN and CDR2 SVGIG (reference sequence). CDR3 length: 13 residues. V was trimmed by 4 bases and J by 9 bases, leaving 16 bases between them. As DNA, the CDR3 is TGTGCCTGGAAACTGTCCGGCGGAGGGCCCCAGCATTTT. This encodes CAWKLSGGGPQHF.

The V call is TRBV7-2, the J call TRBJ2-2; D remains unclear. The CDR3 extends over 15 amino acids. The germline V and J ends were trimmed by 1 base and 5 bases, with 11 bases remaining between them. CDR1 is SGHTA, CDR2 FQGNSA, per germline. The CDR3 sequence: CASSLGFLRTGELFF. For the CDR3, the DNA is TGTGCCAGCAGCTTAGGATTCTTAAGGACCGGGGAGCTGTTTTTT.

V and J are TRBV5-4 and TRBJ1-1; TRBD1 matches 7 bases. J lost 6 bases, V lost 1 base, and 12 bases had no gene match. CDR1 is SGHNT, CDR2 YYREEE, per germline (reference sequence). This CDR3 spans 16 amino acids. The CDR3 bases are TGTGCCAGCAGCTTGTGGCGACAGGGAGGACGCGCTGAAGCTTTCTTT. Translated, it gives CASSLWRQGGRAEAFF.

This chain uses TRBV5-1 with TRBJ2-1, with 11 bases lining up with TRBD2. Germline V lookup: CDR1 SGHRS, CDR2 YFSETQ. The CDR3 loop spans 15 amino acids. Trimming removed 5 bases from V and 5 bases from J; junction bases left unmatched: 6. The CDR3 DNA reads TGCGCCAGCAGGACGGGACTAGCGGCGAACAATGAGCAGTTCTTC. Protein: CASRTGLAANNEQFF.

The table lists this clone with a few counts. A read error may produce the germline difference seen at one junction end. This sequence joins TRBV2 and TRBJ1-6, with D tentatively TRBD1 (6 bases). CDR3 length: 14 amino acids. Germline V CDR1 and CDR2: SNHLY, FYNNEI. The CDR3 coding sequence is TGTGCCAGCAGTCGGGACACGTATAGTTCACCCCTCCACTTT. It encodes CASSRDTYSSPLHF. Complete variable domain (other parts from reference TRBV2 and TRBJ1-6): EPEVTQTPSHQVTQMGQEVILRCVPISNHLYFYWYRQILGQKVEFLVSFYNNEISEKSEIFDDQFSVERPDGSNFTLKIRSTKLEDSAMYFCASSRDTYSSPLHFGNGTRLTVT.

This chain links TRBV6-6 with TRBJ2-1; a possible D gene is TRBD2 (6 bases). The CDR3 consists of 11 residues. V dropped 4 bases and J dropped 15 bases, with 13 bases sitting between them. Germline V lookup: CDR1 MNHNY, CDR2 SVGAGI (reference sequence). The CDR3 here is CASSSRRGGFF. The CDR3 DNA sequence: TGTGCCAGCAGTTCCCGGAGGGGAGGGTTCTTC.

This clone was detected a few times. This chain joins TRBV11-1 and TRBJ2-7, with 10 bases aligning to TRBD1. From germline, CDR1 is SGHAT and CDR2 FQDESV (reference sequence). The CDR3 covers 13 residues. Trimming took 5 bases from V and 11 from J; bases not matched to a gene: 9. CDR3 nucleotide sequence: TGTGCCAGCAGCCGGGACAGGGGTCCAAGGGAGTACTTC. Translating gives CASSRDRGPREYF.

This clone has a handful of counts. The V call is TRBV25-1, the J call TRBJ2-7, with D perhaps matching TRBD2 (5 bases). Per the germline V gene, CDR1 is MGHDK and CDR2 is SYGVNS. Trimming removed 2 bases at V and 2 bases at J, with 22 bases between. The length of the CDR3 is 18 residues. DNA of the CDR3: TGTGCCAGCAGTGAAAAACCCCATAGTAGCGCCGCAACCTACGAGCAGTACTTC. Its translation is CASSEKPHSSAATYEQYF.